A single sample is the source of the 17 T cell receptor beta chains below, sequenced in a study of T cell changes during pregnancy in multiple sclerosis. Clones were sequenced by immunoSEQ multiplex PCR, and TCRdb holds only the in-frame ones, with some missing. The table lists around 35,000 clones, 90% of them singletons. The sequences come from CD4+ T cells from peripheral blood mononuclear cells, collected in the second trimester of pregnancy. All receptors derive from a female donor with multiple sclerosis, enrolled in a pregnancy study.

The chain recombines TRBV6-1 with TRBJ2-7; D is perhaps TRBD2 (5 bases). CDR3 length: 16 amino acids. Per the germline V gene, CDR1 is MNHNS and CDR2 is SASEGT. V dropped 0 bases and J dropped 4 bases, with 16 bases sitting between them. CDR3: CASSEASRGLDYEQYF. DNA for the CDR3: TGTGCCAGCAGTGAAGCGTCTCGGGGATTAGATTACGAGCAGTACTTC.

The chain links TRBV11-3 to TRBJ1-1; D gene uncertain. V was trimmed by 1 base and J by 1 base, leaving 10 bases between them. Germline V gene sequence: CDR1 SGHNT, CDR2 YENEEA. This CDR3 region has 15 residues. CDR3 DNA: TGTGCCAGCAGCTTAGGAGGCACCGGGAACACTGAAGCTTTCTTT. Translated, it gives CASSLGGTGNTEAFF. Full variable domain (missing parts from reference TRBV11-3 and TRBJ1-1): EAGVVQSPRYKIIEKKQPVAFWCNPISGHNTLYWYLQNLGQGPELLIRYENEEAVDDSQLPKDRFSAERLKGVDSTLKIQPAELGDSAVYLCASSLGGTGNTEAFFGQGTRLTVV.

This chain joins TRBV6-6 and TRBJ1-1; D is possibly TRBD1 (6 bases). The CDR3 is made up of 15 amino acids. V lost 3 bases, J lost 10 bases, and 21 bases lay in between. Germline V gene data show CDR1 as MNHNY and CDR2 as SVGAGI (reference sequence). The CDR3 sequence: CASSYNTGRPLSAFF. The CDR3 DNA follows: TGTGCCAGCAGTTATAATACAGGGCGGCCCCTCTCAGCTTTCTTT.

The chain links TRBV27 to TRBJ1-4, with 10 bases fitting TRBD1. V lost 9 bases and J lost 3; bases outside the gene matches: 4. Looked up from germline, CDR1 is MNHEY and CDR2 is SMNVEV (reference sequence). CDR3 length equals 14 residues. The CDR3 region is CASSGTGANEKLFF. CDR3 bases: TGTGCCAGTAGCGGGACAGGGGCTAATGAAAAACTGTTTTTT.

V is TRBV10-3 and J is TRBJ2-2, with 9 bases matching TRBD1. Germline V gives CDR1 ENHRY, CDR2 SYGVKD. The CDR3 contains 14 residues. V shed 10 bases, J shed 3 bases, and the junction held 6 bases outside the gene matches. The CDR3 region is CATRQGVDTGELFF. CDR3 nucleotide sequence: TGTGCCACCAGACAGGGGGTAGACACCGGGGAGCTGTTTTTT.

The rearrangement links TRBV5-1 to TRBJ1-2; no reliable D call. V was shortened by 4 bases and J by 1 base, with 11 bases between the two germline ends. CDR3 size: 14 residues. Germline CDR1 reads SGHRS; CDR2 reads YFSETQ. For the CDR3, the DNA is TGCGCCAGCAGCCCCAATGTCGGTAACTATGGCTACACCTTC. Translating gives CASSPNVGNYGYTF.

V usage is TRBV9 and J usage is TRBJ1-1, with 8 positions matching TRBD1. V was pared by 3 bases and J by 1 base, with 2 bases of the junction left unmatched. CDR1 is SGDLS, CDR2 YYNGEE, per germline. The CDR3 is 14 amino acids. The CDR3 sequence: CASSGGQENTEAFF. The CDR3 nucleotides read TGTGCCAGCAGCGGGGGACAGGAGAACACTGAAGCTTTCTTT.

The V gene is TRBV5-4, the J gene TRBJ2-7, with 9 bases identical to TRBD1. The V segment lost 4 bases and the J segment 2 bases; nucleotides outside the gene matches: 10. The germline V gene encodes CDR1 SGHNT and CDR2 YYREEE (reference sequence). The CDR3 runs to 16 residues. CDR3 nucleotides: TGTGCCAGCAGCCCGGGCGGGACAGGGATCACCTACGAGCAGTACTTC. This sequence encodes CASSPGGTGITYEQYF.

The chain couples TRBV7-2 to TRBJ1-2; D uncertain. V lost 0 bases, J lost 0 bases, and 17 bases lay in between. The CDR3 extends over 18 amino acids. Germline CDR1 reads SGHTA; CDR2 reads FQGNSA. CDR3 amino acids: CASSLARGLLLANYGYTF. CDR3 DNA: TGTGCCAGCAGCTTAGCGCGGGGTCTACTTCTCGCTAACTATGGCTACACCTTC.

The rearrangement joins TRBV2 to TRBJ1-1, with D perhaps matching TRBD1 (6 bases). This CDR3 is built from 15 residues. In germline, CDR1 is SNHLY, CDR2 FYNNEI. V lost 4 bases, J lost 1 base, and 13 bases lay in between. The CDR3 DNA follows: TGTGCCAGCAGTGCCTGGACAGTTACGAACACTGAAGCTTTCTTT. As protein: CASSAWTVTNTEAFF.

The rearrangement links TRBV30 to TRBJ1-1; a weak D match, TRBD1 (5 bases). This CDR3 has 11 amino acids. Germline V gene sequence: CDR1 GTSNPN, CDR2 SVGIG (reference sequence). V lost 5 bases and J 1 base, leaving 5 bases between the germline ends. DNA for the CDR3: TGTGCCTGGCAGGGGAACACTGAAGCTTTCTTT. This sequence encodes CAWQGNTEAFF.

This chain connects TRBV2 to TRBJ2-3; no firm D call. The ends were cut back, 8 bases at V and 1 base at J, with 10 bases in the middle. The CDR3 runs 13 residues. Germline V gene lookup returns CDR1 SNHLY and CDR2 FYNNEI. The CDR3 sequence is CASGETRTDTQYF. Written as DNA, the CDR3 is TGTGCCAGCGGAGAGACTCGCACAGATACGCAGTATTTT.

CDR3 region: CASGSTATLPNTEAFF. In nucleotides, the CDR3 is TGTGCCAGCGGGTCGACAGCCACCCTCCCGAACACTGAAGCTTTCTTT. V gene TRBV7-2 combines with J gene TRBJ1-1; D might be TRBD1 (5 bases). Per germline, CDR1 SGHTA and CDR2 FQGNSA. CDR3 length: 16 residues. Deletions cut 8 bases from V and 1 base from J, with 20 bases between. Filled out from reference TRBV7-2 and TRBJ1-1, the complete variable domain reads GAGVSQSPSNKVTEKGKDVELRCDPISGHTALYWYRQSLGQGLEFLIYFQGNSAPDKSGLPSDRFSAERTGGSVSTLTIQRTQQEDSAVYLCASGSTATLPNTEAFFGQGTRLTVV.

V and J are TRBV19 and TRBJ1-5, with 11 bases aligning to TRBD1. Germline V gene sequence: CDR1 LNHDA, CDR2 SQIVND (reference sequence). The CDR3 runs to 18 residues. V lost 7 bases, J lost 4 bases, and 15 bases stayed unmatched. The CDR3 nucleotides read TGTGCCAGTACCACCCGGGGTGGGACAGGGGGTTGGAATCAGCCCCAGCATTTT. It is translated as CASTTRGGTGGWNQPQHF.

This chain links TRBV19 with TRBJ2-2; a possible D gene is TRBD1 (6 bases). The CDR3 runs to 15 residues. V lost 3 bases and J 6 bases, leaving 14 bases between the germline ends. Germline V gives CDR1 LNHDA, CDR2 SQIVND (reference sequence). The CDR3 loop reads CASSIKQGRSGELFF. CDR3 in DNA: TGTGCCAGTAGTATCAAACAGGGAAGGTCCGGGGAGCTGTTTTTT.

The chain uses TRBV9 and TRBJ2-4, with TRBD1 identical over 9 bases. V lost 2 bases, J lost 16 bases, and 10 bases stayed unmatched. The CDR3 spans 13 residues. Germline V gene sequence: CDR1 SGDLS, CDR2 YYNGEE. CDR3 bases: TGTGCCAGCAGCGTTGAGAACAGGGGGCCGATCTACTTC. Its protein product is CASSVENRGPIYF. The full variable domain, in which reference TRBV9 and TRBJ2-4 provide the parts outside the CDR3, is DSGVTQTPKHLITATGQRVTLRCSPRSGDLSVYWYQQSLDQGLQFLIQYYNGEERAKGNILERFSAQQFPDLHSELNLSSLELGDSALYFCASSVENRGPIYFGAGTRLSVL.

This clone was detected once. The genes are TRBV5-1 and TRBJ2-7; 7 nucleotides agree with TRBD1. Germline V gives CDR1 SGHRS, CDR2 YFSETQ. V lost 4 bases, J lost 0 bases, and 10 bases stayed unmatched. The CDR3 covers 16 residues. The CDR3 DNA reads as TGCGCCAGCAGCCGGATGACGACAGGGAACTCCTACGAGCAGTACTTC. Amino acid sequence: CASSRMTTGNSYEQYF.